This paragraph reports one T cell receptor (beta chain). Its specific antigen is unknown. Per-nucleotide qualities are absent, and no much larger clonotype sits a single base away. The same CDR3 arises from other DNA sequences in this sample as well. The donors belonged to the validation cohort of over a hundred subjects, which was separate from the roughly 670-subject first cohort. The library was built by means of the immunoSEQ multiplex PCR assay. Turning to the authors' computational methods: A statistical classification framework was built to diagnose cytomegalovirus status from the catalog of TCR beta chain sequences. Drawn from immuneACCESS, this table holds only the in-frame rearrangements with V and J called that TCRdb kept. Clones are partly lost; checked studies trace under half to an unresolved V gene and leave the rest unexplained. The V and J calls and the clone size are those of that table, but D and trimming were determined from the DNA. The sample yields approximately 65,000 clones; 90% to 95% were counted once. About 5.2% of the sample is held by the ten biggest clonotypes.

These data originate in a study of cytomegalovirus exposure and HLA in healthy donors (dated by TCRdb to about 2017). Turning to the overall study: According to a later analysis, one platform produced both the approximately 110 validation repertoires and the 720 or so repertoires of the first cohort. The study aimed to test whether signatures of past pathogen exposure could be identified by cataloging public T cell receptors. A separate validation cohort of 90 to 150 different subjects was used in addition to the roughly 670-subject first cohort. To predict cytomegalovirus infection status, the study brought together high-throughput TCR immunosequencing, statistical association of individual TCRs with disease status, and machine learning. Study-level results and caveats: The study gave a list of some 150 TCR beta chains associated with cytomegalovirus. Across donors, most TCR sequences were observed very rarely, whereas some public TCRs were present in many individuals. The validation cohort had no HLA typing available for a later analysis, so co-occurrence within that cohort was assessed over all 110 or so repertoires. In both the original and validation cohorts, the classifier was reported to diagnose cytomegalovirus status with high specificity and sensitivity. The authors suggested that the approach could potentially be generalized to other disease states and immunological phenotypes. In a later analysis, TCRs clustered in the first cohort were found to also tend to co-occur in the roughly 120 validation repertoires, with roughly 93% of cluster scores above 0. A few of the identified cytomegalovirus-associated TCR beta chains were confirmed in vitro to be specific for cytomegalovirus antigens.

V trim: 0 bases; J trim: 0 bases; unmatched bases: 1. Spanning cysteine to phenylalanine, the CDR3 consists of 15 amino acids. Just CDR3 DNA is preserved here, 45 bases in frame from base 1. CDR1 and CDR2, looked up from the germline V gene, are LGHNA and YNFKEQ. The origin of this receptor is a man between 18 and 29 years old in good health and CMV-seropositive. The sequenced sample was PBMCs. Recombination linked TRBV4-2 to TRBJ2-7; 8 central nucleotides agree with TRBD2. The nucleotides read TGTGCCAGCAGCCAAGACACTAGCGGCTCCTACGAGCAGTACTTC. It codes for CASSQDTSGSYEQYF.